Listed below are T cell receptor beta chains from one sample, sequenced in a study of T cell repertoires in cytomegalovirus infection. Antigen specificity for these receptors is unknown. TCRdb re-called the reads with MiXCR, one entry per CDR3 protein. The sample comprises about 920,000 distinct CDR3 sequences, 31% of which are singletons, and around 15% rests with the top ten. Sequenced here: cultured CD8+ T cells from PBMCs, sampled from culture after CMV antigen stimulation. These receptors all stem from a human donor in good health (CMV status not recorded). Some clones in this sample may be carry-over from other donors' samples. The CDR3 runs from the conserved cysteine through the conserved F or W. The order of the fields is CDR3 DNA, CDR3 protein, J gene, clone size, V gene, D gene. The D gene is left open where the match is weak. Size is omitted from some rows. Given values are once, few, many or a class for expanded clones.

CDR3nt: TGTGCCAGCAGTCCGCGACTAGGATTAGATACGCAGTATTTT; CDR3aa: CASSPRLGLDTQYF; j_gene: TRBJ2-3; abundance: NA; v_gene: TRBV27; d_gene: NA
CDR3nt: TGTGCCAGCAGCCTCGAGCGGGAAAGGCTCTCTGGAAACACCATATATTTT; CDR3aa: CASSLERERLSGNTIYF; j_gene: TRBJ1-3; abundance: few; v_gene: TRBV7-9; d_gene: NA
CDR3nt: TGTGCCAGTACAAAGGGTGTCTTGTTTGGGAACACTGAAGCTTTCTTT; CDR3aa: CASTKGVLFGNTEAFF; j_gene: TRBJ1-1; abundance: few; v_gene: TRBV19; d_gene: NA
CDR3nt: TGTGCCAGCAGGGACGCATACTCTGGGGCCAACGTCCTGACTTTC; CDR3aa: CASRDAYSGANVLTF; j_gene: TRBJ2-6; abundance: few; v_gene: TRBV14; d_gene: NA
CDR3nt: TGCGCCAGCAGCCAACCCGGGACCGCCTATGGCTACACCTTC; CDR3aa: CASSQPGTAYGYTF; j_gene: TRBJ1-2; abundance: NA; v_gene: TRBV4-1; d_gene: NA
CDR3nt: TGCAGTGCTAGTTCCCCTGGCTTTACTAACTATGGCTACACCTTC; CDR3aa: CSASSPGFTNYGYTF; j_gene: TRBJ1-2; abundance: few; v_gene: TRBV20-1; d_gene: NA
CDR3nt: TGCAGCGTTTTTTTACGGGACAATTACTCTGGGGCCAACGTCCTGACTTTC; CDR3aa: CSVFLRDNYSGANVLTF; j_gene: TRBJ2-6; abundance: NA; v_gene: TRBV29-1; d_gene: NA
CDR3nt: TGCGCCAGCAGCTTGTGGTCAGACACTGAAGCTTTCTTT; CDR3aa: CASSLWSDTEAFF; j_gene: TRBJ1-1; abundance: NA; v_gene: TRBV5-1; d_gene: NA
CDR3nt: TGTGCCAGCAGCCCCGAGGGGCCCGTCAATGAGCAGTTCTTC; CDR3aa: CASSPEGPVNEQFF; j_gene: TRBJ2-1; abundance: few; v_gene: TRBV7-6; d_gene: NA
CDR3nt: TGTGCCAGCAGTGATGCCCGAGTACTAAGGGGAAGTGAGCAGTTCTTC; CDR3aa: CASSDARVLRGSEQFF; j_gene: TRBJ2-1; abundance: few; v_gene: TRBV2; d_gene: NA
CDR3nt: TGCAGTACCCATCCAGGTGGAAAGTATAGCAATCAGCCCCAGCATTTT; CDR3aa: CSTHPGGKYSNQPQHF; j_gene: TRBJ1-5; abundance: few; v_gene: TRBV20-1; d_gene: NA
CDR3nt: TGTGCCAGCAGAGGGAGGGGAGGAAACTATGGCTACACCTTC; CDR3aa: CASRGRGGNYGYTF; j_gene: TRBJ1-2; abundance: few; v_gene: TRBV2; d_gene: NA
CDR3nt: TGCAGCGTTGAAGGGGGGGACAGGGGGTTTTACAATGAGCAGTTCTTC; CDR3aa: CSVEGGDRGFYNEQFF; j_gene: TRBJ2-1; abundance: NA; v_gene: TRBV29-1; d_gene: TRBD1